This T cell receptor beta chain was identified during a study of T cells in Graves' hyperthyroidism and ophthalmopathy. PBMCs were obtained from roughly 10 ml fresh peripheral blood. Amplified TCR beta CDR3 regions derived from RNA transcripts. The HTBI set primed first-round TCR CDR3 RT-PCR. TCRdb reanalysed the multiplex PCR reads using MiXCR and keeps one entry per CDR3 protein. The table lists approximately 410,000 distinct CDR3 sequences, about 15% of them singletons. Losses at the gene ends were 1 base for V and 1 base for J; bases not matched to a gene: 6. The CDR3 is 17 residues long. Per germline, CDR1 LNHNV and CDR2 YYDKDF (reference sequence). At least ten counts were recorded for this clonotype.

The chain couples TRBV15 to TRBJ2-3; 9 bases map to TRBD2. The material sequenced was blood. The sequence was obtained from a man aged 18 to 30 with Graves' ophthalmopathy. The CDR3 DNA is TGTGCCACCAGCAGAGTTGGGACTAGCCTAGGCACAGATACGCAGTATTTT. Translated: CATSRVGTSLGTDTQYF.